The T cell receptor beta chain described here comes from a study of blood T cell repertoires in COVID-19. On the study more broadly: Sources were T cells, B-cell-depleted T cells, or PBMCs; the material itself was cDNA or gDNA.

The method was immunoSEQ multiplex PCR; TCRdb's version includes in-frame clones alone and lacks a portion of them. The table lists under 30,000 clones, 80% to 90% of them singletons. This CDR3 is 14 amino acids long. The V end lost 5 bases, the J end lost 4 bases, and 14 bases lay between the germline ends. Germline-derived CDR1 and CDR2 are LNHDA and SQIVND (reference sequence). The rearrangement links TRBV19 to TRBJ1-2; D not resolved. The TCR was taken from a man older than 75 with acute or convalescent COVID-19. Input material: peripheral blood. The CDR3, as DNA: TGTGCCAGTAGTGTATCCAGGAATTTCTATGGCTACACCTTC. This translates into CASSVSRNFYGYTF.